This TCR beta chain was recovered during a study of T cells after somatic rescue of genetic block. J gave up 1 base and V 5 bases, and 14 bases lay outside the gene matches. The germline CDR1 and CDR2 sequences are MDHEN and SYDVKM. This CDR3 region has 18 residues. The data were produced by immunoSEQ multiplex PCR, yet TCRdb's version contains in-frame clones alone and is incomplete. The table shows tens of thousands of clones, with approximately 91% occurring only once. The chain recombines TRBV28 with TRBJ2-7, with 10 positions matching TRBD2. The sample taken for sequencing was peripheral blood mononuclear cells (PBMCs). The receptor's source is a man aged 30 to 45. This CDR3 is CASSPLLPSGRGSYEQYF. The CDR3 DNA reads TGTGCCAGCAGTCCCCTCCTCCCTAGCGGGAGAGGGTCCTACGAGCAGTACTTC.